The sequence of this TCR beta chain was determined in a study of T-cell reconstitution after alpha-beta-depleted transplantation in children. Looked up from germline, CDR1 is MGHDK and CDR2 is SYGVNS. The CDR3 is 12 amino acids. The V and J ends lost 3 bases and 6 bases respectively, with 9 bases between them. This sample's TCRbeta library carried unique molecular identifier barcodes. Using its own MiXCR run on the PCR reads, TCRdb lists one record per CDR3 protein. The data show 230,000 or so distinct CDR3 sequences, with about 12% seen just once and about 2.6% held by the top ten. This clonotype has ten or more counts.

The sequence was obtained from a human donor who donated a stem cell graft to a child with acute lymphoblastic leukemia. The chain has TRBV25-1 and TRBJ2-7; D is unresolved. Sequenced here: PBMCs from the stem cell graft donor, sampled from the stem cell graft. The CDR3 DNA follows: TGTGCCAGCAGTGATGAAGGTGGCGAGCAGTACTTC. Translated, it gives CASSDEGGEQYF.